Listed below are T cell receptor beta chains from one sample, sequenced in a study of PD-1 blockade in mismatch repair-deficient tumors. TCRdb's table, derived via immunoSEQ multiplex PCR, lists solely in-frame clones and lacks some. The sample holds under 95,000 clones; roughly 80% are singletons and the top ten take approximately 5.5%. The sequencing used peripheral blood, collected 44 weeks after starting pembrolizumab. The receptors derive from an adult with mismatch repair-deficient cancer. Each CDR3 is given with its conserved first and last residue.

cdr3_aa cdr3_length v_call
CATSRGRGERQFF 13 TRBV15
CAWSFNPGDGYTF 13 TRBV30
CASSSGTGGGYEKLFF 16 TRBV7-9
CASRLRRQGPHEQYF 15 TRBV6-6
CASSSLAGTDGDREAFF 17 TRBV19
CASSRPGQNEKLFF 14 TRBV5-1
CASSGGTGGFEAFF 14 TRBV9
CASSWTVSPYYGYTF 15 TRBV5-6
CASSPVVGARAYGYTF 16 TRBV27
CASSLRSQAHNEQFF 15 TRBV5-1
CASQGRGRGETQYF 14 TRBV5-1
CASSHVYRGGNTEAFF 16 TRBV4-1
CARQKDRNSGNTIYF 15 TRBV6-4
CASSARGTGNQPQHF 15 TRBV7-9
CASTLVTSGSYEQYF 15 TRBV7-9
CATRFGLAGVSDTQYF 16 TRBV15
CASSLGEARYYGYTF 15 TRBV5-5
CASSFPGQGEGKLFF 15 TRBV7-8
CASSLGGSGNTIYF 14 TRBV28
CASGLVPAGEGNQPQHF 17 TRBV12-5
CASSFDGLNTEAFF 14 TRBV7-2
CASSSVGNEQFF 12 TRBV11-2
CAWSAGSGSYNEQFF 15 TRBV30
CASSLTWGNKNTEAFF 16 TRBV11-2
CASSFTGDTEAFF 13 TRBV7-2
CASSRRVETQYF 12 TRBV18
CASSLGADRIQYF 13 TRBV11-3
CASSPVANPIGEQFF 15 TRBV18